A single sample is the source of the 9 T cell receptor beta chains below, sequenced in a study of blood T cell repertoires in COVID-19. Clones were read by immunoSEQ multiplex PCR, and TCRdb kept only the in-frame ones, dropping some. The sample yields over 130,000 clones, 82% seen once. Sequenced sample: peripheral blood. These receptor sequences come from a woman of 80 years or more with acute or convalescent COVID-19.

For this clone: Other DNA sequences in this sample translate to the same CDR3. The chain couples TRBV5-1 to TRBJ2-5; D may be TRBD2 (6 bases). The CDR3 runs 14 residues. V lost 0 bases and J lost 5, with 11 bases in between. Germline CDR1 and CDR2: SGHRS and YFSETQ. The CDR3 sequence: CASSLVLAGETQYF. Written as DNA, the CDR3 is TGCGCCAGCAGCTTGGTACTAGCCGGGGAGACCCAGTACTTC.

The genes are TRBV19 and TRBJ2-5; TRBD2 agrees at 13 bases. With 6 bases clipped from V and 5 bases from J, the junction kept 9 bases outside the gene matches. The CDR3 totals 16 residues. Per the germline V gene, CDR1 is LNHDA and CDR2 is SQIVND (reference sequence). The CDR3 region has the DNA TGTGCCAGTAGCCGGACTAGCGGGAGTCCGGGTGAGACCCAGTACTTC. This translates into CASSRTSGSPGETQYF.

Only one count was recorded for this clone. The chain links TRBV7-2 to TRBJ2-1; 10 bases match TRBD2. V lost 2 bases and J lost 3; bases outside the gene matches: 1. This CDR3 spans 15 amino acids. The germline gives CDR1 SGHTA, CDR2 FQGNSA. The DNA of the CDR3 is TGTGCCAGCAGCTTACTAGCGGGGGACTACAATGAGCAGTTCTTC. Protein sequence: CASSLLAGDYNEQFF.

This sequence joins TRBV4-2 and TRBJ2-2; TRBD1 matches 7 bases. Germline CDR1 and CDR2: LGHNA and YNFKEQ. The trim removed 6 bases at V and 6 bases at J, leaving 10 bases unmatched. The CDR3 contains 15 residues. This CDR3 reads CASRPDRSWSGELFF. CDR3 DNA sequence: TGTGCCAGCAGACCGGACAGGAGTTGGTCCGGGGAGCTGTTTTTT.

The chain employs TRBV7-8 and TRBJ2-7; 10 bases are a match to TRBD1. The CDR3 is 14 residues long. V trimming: 5 bases; J trimming: 6 bases; junction bases outside the gene matches: 7. The germline V gene encodes CDR1 SGHVS and CDR2 FQNEAQ. The CDR3 sequence is CASSLRDRGGEQYF. As DNA, the CDR3 is TGTGCCAGCAGCCTACGGGACAGGGGAGGCGAGCAGTACTTC. Supplemented by reference TRBV7-8 and TRBJ2-7, the full variable domain reads GAGVSQSPRYKVAKRGQDVALRCDPISGHVSLFWYQQALGQGPEFLTYFQNEAQLDKSGLPSDRFFAERPEGSVSTLKIQRTQQEDSAVYLCASSLRDRGGEQYFGPGTRLTVT.

V is TRBV5-4 and J is TRBJ1-2; 8 nucleotides line up with TRBD1. The CDR3 has 14 residues. Germline CDR1 SGHNT, CDR2 YYREEE (reference sequence). The junction had 7 bases not matched to a gene; V was cut back by 5 bases and J by 4 bases. The CDR3 DNA reads as TGTGCCAGCAGGGACAGGGAAGCAGGCTATGGCTACACCTTC. It yields the protein CASRDREAGYGYTF.

This chain connects TRBV15 to TRBJ2-3; 8 bases fit TRBD2. The CDR3 runs 15 residues. After removal of 0 bases from V and 6 bases from J, the junction contained 5 bases not matched to a gene. Germline V lookup: CDR1 LNHNV, CDR2 YYDKDF (reference sequence). CDR3 nucleotides: TGTGCCACCAGCAGAGATCGCGAGCGGGGGGATACGCAGTATTTT. Protein sequence: CATSRDRERGDTQYF.

This clone was counted a few times. The chain recombines TRBV2 with TRBJ1-6, with 7 bases identical to TRBD1. The V and J ends lost 6 bases and 12 bases, in that order; junction bases with no gene match: 17. The CDR3 covers 16 residues. The V gene's germline CDR1 is SNHLY and CDR2 FYNNEI. This CDR3 reads CASSQTGPSGFGPLHF. The CDR3 DNA reads as TGTGCCAGCAGCCAGACAGGGCCCAGCGGGTTTGGACCCCTCCACTTT.

The chain has TRBV7-6 and TRBJ2-5, with 11 bases lining up with TRBD2. The germline CDR1 and CDR2 sequences are SGHVS and FNYEAQ. Germline trimming cut 3 bases from V and 1 base from J; bases unmatched to any gene: 4. The length of the CDR3 is 16 residues. The CDR3: CASSLGLAGGQETQYF. CDR3 DNA: TGTGCCAGCAGCTTGGGTCTAGCGGGGGGCCAAGAGACCCAGTACTTC.